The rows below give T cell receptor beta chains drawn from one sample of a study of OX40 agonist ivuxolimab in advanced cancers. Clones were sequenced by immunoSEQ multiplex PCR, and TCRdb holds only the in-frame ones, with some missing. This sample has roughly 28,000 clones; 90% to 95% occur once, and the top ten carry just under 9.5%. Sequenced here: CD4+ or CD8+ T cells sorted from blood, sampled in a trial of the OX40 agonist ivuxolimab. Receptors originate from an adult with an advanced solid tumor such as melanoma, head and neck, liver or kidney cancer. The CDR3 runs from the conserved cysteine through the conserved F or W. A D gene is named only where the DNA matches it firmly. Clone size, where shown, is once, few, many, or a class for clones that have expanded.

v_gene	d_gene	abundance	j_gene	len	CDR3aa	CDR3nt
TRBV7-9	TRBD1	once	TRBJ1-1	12	CASSFDRDWAFF	TGTGCCAGCAGCTTCGACAGGGACTGGGCTTTCTTT
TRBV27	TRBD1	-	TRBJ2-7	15	CASSSWTGGYSEQYF	TGTGCCAGCAGTTCGTGGACAGGGGGCTACAGCGAGCAGTACTTC
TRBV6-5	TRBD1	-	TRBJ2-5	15	CASSYSTGSGETQYF	TGTGCCAGCAGTTACTCGACAGGGTCCGGGGAGACCCAGTACTTC
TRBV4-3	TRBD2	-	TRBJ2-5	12	CASSHGLAPQYF	TGCGCCAGCAGCCACGGACTAGCTCCCCAGTACTTC
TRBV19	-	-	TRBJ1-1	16	CASSTGQGHGETEAFF	TGTGCCAGTAGTACCGGTCAGGGACACGGGGAAACTGAAGCTTTCTTT
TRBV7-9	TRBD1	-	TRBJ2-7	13	CASGTGDSYEQYF	TGTGCCAGCGGGACAGGGGACTCCTACGAGCAGTACTTC
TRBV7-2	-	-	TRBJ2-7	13	CASSFGTAYEQYF	TGTGCCAGCAGCTTCGGGACGGCCTACGAGCAGTACTTC
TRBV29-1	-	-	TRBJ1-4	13	CSVEDPGGEKLFF	TGCAGCGTTGAAGATCCCGGGGGTGAAAAACTGTTTTTT
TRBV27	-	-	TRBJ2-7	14	CASSFIGRVYEQYF	TGTGCCAGCAGTTTTATAGGCAGAGTCTACGAGCAGTACTTC
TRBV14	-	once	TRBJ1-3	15	CASSQDRMRGNTIYF	TGTGCCAGCAGCCAAGATAGGATGCGAGGAAACACCATATATTTT
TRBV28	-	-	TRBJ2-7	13	CASSFVGVYEQYF	TGTGCCAGCTCCTTCGTCGGAGTTTACGAGCAGTACTTC
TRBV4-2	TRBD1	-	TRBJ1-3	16	CASSQDNRGVRNTIYF	TGTGCCAGCAGCCAAGATAACAGGGGTGTACGGAACACCATATATTTT
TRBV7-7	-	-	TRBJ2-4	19	CASSSVGQFQFQTKNIQYF	TGTGCCAGCAGCTCAGTAGGGCAGTTCCAATTCCAAACCAAAAACATTCAGTACTTC
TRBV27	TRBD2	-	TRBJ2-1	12	CASSLTSGREFF	TGTGCCAGCAGTTTAACGAGCGGGAGGGAATTCTTC
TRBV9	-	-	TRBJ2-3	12	CASSVGPDTQYF	TGTGCCAGCAGCGTAGGGCCAGATACGCAGTATTTT
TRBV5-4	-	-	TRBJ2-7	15	CASSLYGDIPYEQYF	TGTGCCAGCAGCTTGTACGGGGACATACCTTACGAGCAGTACTTC
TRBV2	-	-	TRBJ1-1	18	CASSEAPRRGLGNTEAFF	TGTGCCAGCAGTGAAGCGCCTCGGAGGGGCCTGGGGAACACTGAAGCTTTCTTT
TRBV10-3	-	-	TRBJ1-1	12	CAITSGDTEAFF	TGTGCCATCACTTCAGGGGACACTGAAGCTTTCTTT
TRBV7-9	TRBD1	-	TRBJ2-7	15	CASSYRDRGSYEQYF	TGTGCCAGCAGCTACCGGGACAGGGGCTCCTACGAGCAGTACTTC
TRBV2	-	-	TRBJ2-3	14	CASSVGASSDTQYF	TGTGCCAGCAGTGTAGGGGCCTCATCGGATACGCAGTATTTT
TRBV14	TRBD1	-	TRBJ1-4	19	CASSQDEGAQGARNEKLFF	TGTGCCAGCAGCCAAGACGAGGGGGCGCAGGGGGCGCGGAATGAAAAACTGTTTTTT
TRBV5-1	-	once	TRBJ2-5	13	CASSLLGSETQYF	TGCGCCAGCAGCTTGCTAGGGTCGGAGACCCAGTACTTC
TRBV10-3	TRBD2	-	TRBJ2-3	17	CAISDRRLAGDTDTQYF	TGTGCCATCAGTGACCGGAGACTAGCGGGGGACACAGATACGCAGTATTTT
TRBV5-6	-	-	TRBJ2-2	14	CASSPRVGTGELFF	TGTGCCAGCAGCCCCAGGGTGGGCACCGGGGAGCTGTTTTTT
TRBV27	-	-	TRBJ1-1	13	CASSLFRGAEAFF	TGTGCCAGCAGTTTATTCAGGGGTGCTGAAGCTTTCTTT
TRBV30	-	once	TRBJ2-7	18	CAWSVKGNLGTHSYEQYF	TGTGCCTGGAGTGTAAAGGGCAATCTCGGCACCCACTCCTACGAGCAGTACTTC
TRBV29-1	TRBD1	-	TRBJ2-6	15	CSVITGESGANVLTF	TGCAGCGTTATCACAGGGGAATCTGGGGCCAACGTCCTGACTTTC
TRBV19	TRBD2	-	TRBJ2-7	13	CASGPTSLYEQYF	TGTGCCAGTGGGCCGACTAGCCTGTACGAGCAGTACTTC
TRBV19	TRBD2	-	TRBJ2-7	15	CASSMSGGVSYEQYF	TGTGCCAGTAGTATGAGCGGGGGGGTCTCCTACGAGCAGTACTTC
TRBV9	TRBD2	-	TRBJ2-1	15	CASSAPSGGVNEQFF	TGTGCCAGCAGCGCGCCTAGCGGGGGAGTAAATGAGCAGTTCTTC
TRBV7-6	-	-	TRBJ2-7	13	CASSKGPNYEQYF	TGTGCCAGTTCTAAGGGACCGAACTACGAGCAGTACTTC
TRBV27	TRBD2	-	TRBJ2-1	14	CASTLADSYNEQFF	TGTGCCAGCACCCTAGCGGACTCCTACAATGAGCAGTTCTTC
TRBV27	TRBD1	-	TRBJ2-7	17	CASSLSGQGSLAYEQYF	TGTGCCAGCAGTTTATCAGGACAGGGATCCTTGGCGTACGAGCAGTACTTC
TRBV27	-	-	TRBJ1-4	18	CASSPIGMVGGASEKLFF	TGTGCCAGCAGTCCAATCGGCATGGTGGGGGGCGCGAGCGAAAAACTGTTTTTT
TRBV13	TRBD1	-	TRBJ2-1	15	CASSLGQGDYNEQFF	TGTGCCAGCAGTTTGGGACAGGGGGACTACAATGAGCAGTTCTTC
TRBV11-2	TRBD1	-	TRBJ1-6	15	CASSWGDRGSSPLHF	TGTGCCAGCAGCTGGGGAGACAGGGGAAGTTCACCCCTCCACTTT
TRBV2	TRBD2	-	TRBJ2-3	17	CASSEGVSGGFSDTQYF	TGTGCCAGCAGTGAAGGAGTTAGCGGGGGGTTTTCAGATACGCAGTATTTT
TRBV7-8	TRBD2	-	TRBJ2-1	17	CASSIPGLAGEGTEQFF	TGTGCCAGCAGCATCCCGGGACTAGCGGGGGAAGGCACTGAGCAGTTCTTC
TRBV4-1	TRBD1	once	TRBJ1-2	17	CASSQVGQGVTNYGYTF	TGCGCCAGCAGCCAAGTCGGACAGGGGGTGACTAACTATGGCTACACCTTC
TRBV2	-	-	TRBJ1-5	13	CASDGGLNQPQHF	TGTGCCAGTGATGGGGGGCTCAATCAGCCCCAGCATTTT
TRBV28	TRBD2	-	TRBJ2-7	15	CASSLVGGVSYEQYF	TGTGCCAGCAGTTTAGTGGGGGGGGTTTCCTACGAGCAGTACTTC
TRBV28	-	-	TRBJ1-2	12	CASSWGSSGYTF	TGTGCCAGCAGTTGGGGGAGTAGCGGCTACACCTTC
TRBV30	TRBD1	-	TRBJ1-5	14	CAWEPGQGSQPQHF	TGTGCCTGGGAACCGGGACAGGGGTCTCAGCCCCAGCATTTT
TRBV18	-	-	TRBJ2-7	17	CASSTGDGTANPYEQYF	TGTGCCAGCTCGACGGGGGACGGGACAGCAAATCCCTACGAGCAGTACTTC
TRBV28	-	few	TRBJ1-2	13	CASSLRGIYGYTF	TGTGCCAGCAGTTTACGCGGGATCTATGGCTACACCTTC
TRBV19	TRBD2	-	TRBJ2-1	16	CASSMVPGLAKDEQFF	TGTGCCAGTAGTATGGTTCCGGGACTAGCAAAAGACGAGCAGTTCTTC
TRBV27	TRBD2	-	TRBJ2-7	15	CASSFRSGGYYEQYF	TGTGCCAGCAGTTTTAGGAGCGGGGGCTACTACGAGCAGTACTTC
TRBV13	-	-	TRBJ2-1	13	CASSLGERREQFF	TGTGCCAGCAGCTTAGGCGAAAGGCGGGAGCAGTTCTTC
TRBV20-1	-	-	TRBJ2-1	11	CSARRTDQGFF	TGCAGTGCTAGGCGGACAGACCAGGGGTTCTTC
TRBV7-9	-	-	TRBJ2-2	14	CASSQGLAPGELFF	TGTGCCAGCAGCCAGGGGCTAGCCCCCGGGGAGCTGTTTTTT
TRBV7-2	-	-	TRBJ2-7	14	CASSLVPGVYEQYF	TGTGCCAGCAGCTTAGTACCGGGGGTTTACGAGCAGTACTTC
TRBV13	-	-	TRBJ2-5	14	CASSSGTFRTPGHF	TGTGCCAGCAGCTCTGGGACATTTAGAACCCCAGGGCACTTC
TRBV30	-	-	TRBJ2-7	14	CAWSRSGTSYEQYF	TGTGCCTGGAGCCGGTCCGGGACCTCCTACGAGCAGTACTTC
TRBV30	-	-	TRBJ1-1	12	CAWSVGVTEAFF	TGTGCCTGGAGTGTGGGGGTGACTGAAGCTTTCTTT
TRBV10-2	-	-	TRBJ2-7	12	CASSLGVGEQYF	TGCGCCAGCAGTTTGGGAGTGGGCGAGCAGTACTTC
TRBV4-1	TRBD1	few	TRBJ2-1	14	CASSQPGQGVEQFF	TGCGCCAGCAGCCAGCCGGGACAGGGAGTTGAGCAGTTCTTC
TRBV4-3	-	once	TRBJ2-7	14	CASSQAQGGYEQYF	TGCGCCAGCAGCCAGGCTCAAGGGGGCTACGAGCAGTACTTC
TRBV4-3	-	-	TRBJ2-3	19	CASSQDGSAELSLPDTQYF	TGCGCCAGCAGCCAAGATGGGTCGGCCGAGTTGAGCCTGCCAGATACGCAGTATTTT